The rows below give T cell receptor beta chains drawn from one sample of a study of T cells in Graves' hyperthyroidism and ophthalmopathy. Each CDR3 protein is one row after TCRdb ran MiXCR on the multiplex PCR reads. The data show approximately 590,000 distinct CDR3 sequences, approximately 14% seen once. The sequenced material came from blood. These receptors all stem from a woman aged 30 to 39 with Graves' hyperthyroidism. CDR3s include the opening cysteine and the closing phenylalanine or tryptophan.

TRBV20-1,TRBJ2-3,CSARDALGQVLFTDTQYF
TRBV27,TRBJ1-6,CASSLSQNRSPLHF
TRBV6-1,TRBJ2-7,CASTPGQAPYEQYF
TRBV5-1,TRBJ1-3,CASSTGTTGNTIYF
TRBV11-2,TRBJ1-2,CASSLGPTNYGYTF
TRBV7-9,TRBJ2-7,CASSPPRGEQYF
TRBV30,TRBJ1-3,CAWSHGRHSGNTIYF
TRBV4-1,TRBJ2-3,CASSQSLAGGTDTQYF
TRBV5-1,TRBJ2-3,CASSAGGLANTQYF
TRBV28,TRBJ2-3,CASSLYTGLNTDTQYF
TRBV3-1,TRBJ2-3,CASSQAGQGFGTDTQYF
TRBV5-1,TRBJ2-1,CASSLGSSGGNEQFF
TRBV7-9,TRBJ2-7,CASSLGGTGAHEQYF
TRBV6-2/TRBV6-3,TRBJ1-5,CASSGSDQPQHF
TRBV2,TRBJ1-4,CASRADRSNEKLFF
TRBV28,TRBJ2-2,CASSTGVDTGELFF
TRBV15,TRBJ2-7,CATSTGGLEQYF
TRBV5-1,TRBJ2-2,CASNPGASGRRGAGTGELFF
TRBV28,TRBJ2-7,CASSSLGDATYEQYF